These T cell receptor beta chains were read from a single sample in a study of T-cell memory formation after mild COVID-19. Each CDR3 protein gets one entry after TCRdb re-called the 5' RACE reads with MiXCR. The sample has about 240,000 distinct CDR3 sequences, roughly 9.4% seen once. Specimen: PBMCs or a T cell subset sorted from them (not recorded which). These receptors were taken from a young man who had mild COVID-19 (a few samples of this study predate the infection). Cell type and time point are not known. Each CDR3 is given with its conserved first and last residue. D genes are given only for firm matches. The size of a clone is reported for some rows only, either as once, few or many, or as a class for expanded clones.

d_gene,v_gene,abundance,j_gene,CDR3aa,CDR3nt
NA,TRBV5-1,few,TRBJ1-1,CASSLFNIMNTEAFF,TGCGCCAGCAGCTTGTTCAACATTATGAACACTGAAGCTTTCTTT
NA,TRBV5-1,many,TRBJ2-7,CASSRVADILAGEQYF,TGCGCCAGCAGTCGGGTAGCGGATATCTTGGCCGGCGAGCAGTACTTC
TRBD1,TRBV19,NA,TRBJ2-2,CASSRDSGNTGELFF,TGTGCCAGTAGCCGGGACAGCGGAAACACCGGGGAGCTGTTTTTT
TRBD2,TRBV9,NA,TRBJ2-7,CASSVGLAGGPSEQYF,TGTGCCAGCAGCGTAGGACTAGCGGGGGGGCCTTCCGAGCAGTACTTC
NA,TRBV27,few,TRBJ2-2,CASSLSHPRTGELFF,TGTGCCAGCAGTTTATCGCATCCTCGCACCGGGGAGCTGTTTTTT
TRBD1,TRBV11-2,NA,TRBJ1-2,CASSPGRGGLGYTF,TGTGCCAGCAGCCCAGGACGAGGGGGCCTAGGCTACACCTTC
NA,TRBV6-2/TRBV6-3,NA,TRBJ2-4,CASNVGKDIQYF,TGTGCCAGCAATGTGGGGAAGGACATTCAGTACTTC
NA,TRBV12-3/TRBV12-4,few,TRBJ2-1,CASNRGPSYNEQFF,TGTGCCAGCAACCGGGGGCCCTCCTACAATGAGCAGTTCTTC
NA,TRBV7-2,few,TRBJ1-2,CASSYFREGYTF,TGTGCCAGCAGCTATTTCAGGGAGGGCTACACCTTC
NA,TRBV20-1,few,TRBJ1-5,CSARDGARGNQPQHF,TGCAGTGCTAGAGACGGGGCCCGGGGCAATCAGCCCCAGCATTTT
TRBD2,TRBV5-1,few,TRBJ2-3,CASRDSGGGTDTQYF,TGCGCCAGCAGGGATAGCGGGGGAGGGACAGATACGCAGTATTTT
NA,TRBV5-8,few,TRBJ1-5,CASSFLSGEDQPQHF,TGTGCCAGCAGCTTTTTGTCAGGCGAGGATCAGCCCCAGCATTTT
NA,TRBV7-2,few,TRBJ2-5,CASSDGPQGTQYF,TGTGCCAGCAGCGACGGACCCCAGGGGACCCAGTACTTC
NA,TRBV20-1,few,TRBJ1-2,CSAGGRRDYGYTF,TGCAGTGCTGGGGGACGGCGGGACTATGGCTACACCTTC
TRBD1,TRBV7-9,NA,TRBJ1-5,CASSLARTGDSNQPQHF,TGTGCCAGCAGCTTAGCGAGGACAGGAGATAGCAATCAGCCCCAGCATTTT
NA,TRBV20-1,NA,TRBJ1-5,CSAEDISSNQPQHF,TGCAGTGCTGAGGACATTTCTAGCAATCAGCCCCAGCATTTT
NA,TRBV4-3,NA,TRBJ2-1,CASSQDLGGSYNEQFF,TGCGCCAGCAGCCAAGATTTGGGGGGCTCCTACAATGAGCAGTTCTTC
NA,TRBV5-4,NA,TRBJ2-7,CASSLGDSRYEQYF,TGTGCCAGCAGCTTGGGTGACAGTCGCTACGAGCAGTACTTC
TRBD1,TRBV5-4,few,TRBJ2-7,CASSAPGTGIYEQYF,TGTGCCAGCAGCGCCCCCGGGACAGGGATCTACGAGCAGTACTTC
NA,TRBV2,NA,TRBJ1-5,CASTEGGSYQPQHF,TGTGCCAGCACCGAAGGGGGGAGTTATCAGCCCCAGCATTTT
NA,TRBV5-1,NA,TRBJ2-5,CASSKSDSLETQYF,TGCGCCAGCAGCAAGTCGGACAGCTTAGAGACCCAGTACTTC
NA,TRBV27,few,TRBJ2-3,CASSSRPTDTQYF,TGTGCCAGCAGTTCCCGTCCCACAGATACGCAGTATTTT
NA,TRBV7-9,NA,TRBJ2-3,CASSDRGKGTDTQYF,TGTGCCAGCAGCGATCGAGGCAAGGGGACGGATACGCAGTATTTT
NA,TRBV20-1,few,TRBJ2-4,CSARWWSGPIAKNIQYF,TGCAGTGCTAGATGGTGGTCAGGACCCATAGCCAAAAACATTCAGTACTTC
NA,TRBV9,NA,TRBJ2-7,CASSVLGSSYEQYF,TGTGCCAGCAGCGTTTTAGGCAGCTCCTACGAGCAGTACTTC
NA,TRBV28,NA,TRBJ1-2,CASSSFRHTKMGGYTF,TGTGCCAGCAGTTCCTTCCGTCACACAAAAATGGGAGGCTACACCTTC
NA,TRBV7-9,NA,TRBJ2-1,CASSPGVANEQFF,TGTGCCAGCAGCCCAGGGGTTGCTAATGAGCAGTTCTTC
NA,TRBV4-1,few,TRBJ2-7,CASSQVHRSYEQYF,TGCGCCAGCAGCCAAGTTCACAGGTCCTACGAGCAGTACTTC
NA,TRBV29-1,many,TRBJ2-3,CSVVGWEADTQYF,TGCAGCGTTGTGGGCTGGGAGGCAGATACGCAGTATTTT
TRBD2,TRBV14,NA,TRBJ2-3,CASSPLGAGGSDTQYF,TGTGCCAGCAGCCCCCTGGGAGCGGGGGGGTCAGATACGCAGTATTTT
NA,TRBV7-2,few,TRBJ2-3,CASTNPADTQYF,TGTGCCAGCACCAACCCGGCAGATACGCAGTATTTT
TRBD1,TRBV5-1,NA,TRBJ2-1,CASSPGTGGYEQFF,TGCGCCAGCAGCCCCGGGACAGGGGGCTATGAGCAGTTCTTC
NA,TRBV5-1,few,TRBJ2-1,CASSVWTRNNEQFF,TGCGCCAGCAGCGTGTGGACACGAAACAATGAGCAGTTCTTC
NA,TRBV7-6,many,TRBJ2-5,CASSLAHGQQETQYF,TGTGCCAGCAGCTTAGCCCATGGGCAGCAAGAGACCCAGTACTTC
NA,TRBV4-3,few,TRBJ2-1,CASSQELQGSYNEQFF,TGCGCCAGCAGCCAAGAACTGCAGGGATCCTACAATGAGCAGTTCTTC
NA,TRBV12-3/TRBV12-4,many,TRBJ1-5,CASTPRVNQPQHF,TGTGCCAGCACCCCCAGGGTCAATCAGCCCCAGCATTTT